The 5 T cell receptor beta chains below all came from one sample that was sequenced in a study of blood T cell repertoires in COVID-19. Assay used: immunoSEQ multiplex PCR; TCRdb lists only in-frame clones, some missing. In the table there are 250,000 to 300,000 clones, 89% of which are singletons. The sequenced sample consisted of peripheral blood. These receptor sequences come from a woman aged 40 to 49 who had recovered from COVID-19.

The chain combines TRBV5-4 with TRBJ1-5; D is uncertain. The CDR3 totals 13 residues. The V gene lost 0 bases and the J gene lost 4 bases, with 5 bases spanning the gap. The germline V gene encodes CDR1 SGHNT and CDR2 YYREEE (reference sequence). CDR3 sequence: CASSLDLNQPQHF. The CDR3 DNA sequence: TGTGCCAGCAGCTTGGATCTTAATCAGCCCCAGCATTTT.

The chain joins TRBV5-5 to TRBJ2-1; 15 bases map to TRBD2. With V trimmed by 4 bases and J by 6 bases, 5 bases remained unmatched. This CDR3 region has 16 residues. The germline gives CDR1 SGHKS, CDR2 YYEKEE (reference sequence). DNA for the CDR3: TGTGCCAGCAGCACGGGGACTAGCGGGGGGTCCAATGAGCAGTTCTTC. It encodes CASSTGTSGGSNEQFF.

Points on this clone: The same CDR3 is also encoded by other DNA sequences in this sample. The genes are TRBV10-3 and TRBJ1-1; the D is unclear. Germline V gene data show CDR1 as ENHRY and CDR2 as SYGVKD. CDR3 size: 11 residues. V lost 5 bases and J 1 base, leaving 2 bases between the germline ends. CDR3 protein: CAISQNTEAFF. Here the CDR3 DNA reads TGTGCCATCAGTCAGAACACTGAAGCTTTCTTT.

The V gene is TRBV29-1, the J gene TRBJ1-1; D not certain. The V end was cut by 4 bases, the J end by 1 base, with 10 bases between. CDR3 length equals 13 residues. Germline-derived CDR1 and CDR2 are SQVTM and ANQGSEA. The CDR3 sequence: CSVVREENTEAFF. In DNA, the CDR3 is TGCAGCGTTGTTCGGGAAGAGAACACTGAAGCTTTCTTT.

The J gene is TRBJ1-3, the V gene TRBV28; possible D gene TRBD1, 5 bases. This CDR3 spans 15 amino acids. V was shortened by 5 bases and J by 3 bases, with 14 bases between the two germline ends. From germline, CDR1 is MDHEN and CDR2 SYDVKM. CDR3 coding DNA: TGTGCCAGCAGTCCCCCCGACAGATTTGGAAACACCATATATTTT. Translated: CASSPPDRFGNTIYF.